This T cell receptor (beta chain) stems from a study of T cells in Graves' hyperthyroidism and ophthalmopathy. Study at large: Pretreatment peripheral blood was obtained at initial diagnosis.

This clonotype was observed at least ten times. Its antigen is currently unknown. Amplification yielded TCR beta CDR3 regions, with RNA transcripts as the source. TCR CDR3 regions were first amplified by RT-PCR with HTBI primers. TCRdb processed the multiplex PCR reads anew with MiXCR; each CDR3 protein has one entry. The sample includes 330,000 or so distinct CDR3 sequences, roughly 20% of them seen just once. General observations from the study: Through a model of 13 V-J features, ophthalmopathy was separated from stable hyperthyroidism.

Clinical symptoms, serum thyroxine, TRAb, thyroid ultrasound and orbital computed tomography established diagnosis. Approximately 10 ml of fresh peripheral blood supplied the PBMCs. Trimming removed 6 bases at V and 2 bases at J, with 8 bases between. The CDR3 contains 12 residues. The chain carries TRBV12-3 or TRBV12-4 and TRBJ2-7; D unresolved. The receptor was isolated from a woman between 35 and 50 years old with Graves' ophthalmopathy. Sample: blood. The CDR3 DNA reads TGTGCCAGCAGGCGGATTCCCTACGAGCAGTACTTC. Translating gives CASRRIPYEQYF.